This paragraph covers one T cell receptor (beta chain) sequence. Unmatched junction bases numbered 3, after V lost 2 bases and J lost 3 bases. Germline assignment: CDR1 MGHRA and CDR2 YSYEKL. CDR3 length equals 16 residues. The sample is drawn from a study of blood T cell repertoires in COVID-19. Study details: Specimens from acute and convalescent COVID-19 originated in the United States, Italy and Spain. The cDNA or gDNA used as material had been derived from T cells, B-cell-depleted T cells, or PBMCs.

In Seattle, patients joined the study during active infection and were tracked longitudinally. Original processing methods: How many nucleated cells were present was estimated from reference gene primer amplification. Assay: immunoSEQ multiplex PCR; the TCRdb copy retains only in-frame clones and omits some. That table furnishes V, J and clone size, whereas the DNA furnished D and trimming. The sample records around 150,000 clones, roughly 82% being singletons. The chain uses TRBV4-1 and TRBJ2-6, with TRBD1 matching 8 bases. The receptor was isolated from a woman aged 40 to 55 with COVID-19, enrolled during active disease. The sequenced sample was peripheral blood. The CDR3 loop is CASSQTGQGGANVLTF. The DNA of the CDR3 is TGCGCCAGCAGCCAAACCGGACAGGGTGGGGCCAACGTCCTGACTTTC.